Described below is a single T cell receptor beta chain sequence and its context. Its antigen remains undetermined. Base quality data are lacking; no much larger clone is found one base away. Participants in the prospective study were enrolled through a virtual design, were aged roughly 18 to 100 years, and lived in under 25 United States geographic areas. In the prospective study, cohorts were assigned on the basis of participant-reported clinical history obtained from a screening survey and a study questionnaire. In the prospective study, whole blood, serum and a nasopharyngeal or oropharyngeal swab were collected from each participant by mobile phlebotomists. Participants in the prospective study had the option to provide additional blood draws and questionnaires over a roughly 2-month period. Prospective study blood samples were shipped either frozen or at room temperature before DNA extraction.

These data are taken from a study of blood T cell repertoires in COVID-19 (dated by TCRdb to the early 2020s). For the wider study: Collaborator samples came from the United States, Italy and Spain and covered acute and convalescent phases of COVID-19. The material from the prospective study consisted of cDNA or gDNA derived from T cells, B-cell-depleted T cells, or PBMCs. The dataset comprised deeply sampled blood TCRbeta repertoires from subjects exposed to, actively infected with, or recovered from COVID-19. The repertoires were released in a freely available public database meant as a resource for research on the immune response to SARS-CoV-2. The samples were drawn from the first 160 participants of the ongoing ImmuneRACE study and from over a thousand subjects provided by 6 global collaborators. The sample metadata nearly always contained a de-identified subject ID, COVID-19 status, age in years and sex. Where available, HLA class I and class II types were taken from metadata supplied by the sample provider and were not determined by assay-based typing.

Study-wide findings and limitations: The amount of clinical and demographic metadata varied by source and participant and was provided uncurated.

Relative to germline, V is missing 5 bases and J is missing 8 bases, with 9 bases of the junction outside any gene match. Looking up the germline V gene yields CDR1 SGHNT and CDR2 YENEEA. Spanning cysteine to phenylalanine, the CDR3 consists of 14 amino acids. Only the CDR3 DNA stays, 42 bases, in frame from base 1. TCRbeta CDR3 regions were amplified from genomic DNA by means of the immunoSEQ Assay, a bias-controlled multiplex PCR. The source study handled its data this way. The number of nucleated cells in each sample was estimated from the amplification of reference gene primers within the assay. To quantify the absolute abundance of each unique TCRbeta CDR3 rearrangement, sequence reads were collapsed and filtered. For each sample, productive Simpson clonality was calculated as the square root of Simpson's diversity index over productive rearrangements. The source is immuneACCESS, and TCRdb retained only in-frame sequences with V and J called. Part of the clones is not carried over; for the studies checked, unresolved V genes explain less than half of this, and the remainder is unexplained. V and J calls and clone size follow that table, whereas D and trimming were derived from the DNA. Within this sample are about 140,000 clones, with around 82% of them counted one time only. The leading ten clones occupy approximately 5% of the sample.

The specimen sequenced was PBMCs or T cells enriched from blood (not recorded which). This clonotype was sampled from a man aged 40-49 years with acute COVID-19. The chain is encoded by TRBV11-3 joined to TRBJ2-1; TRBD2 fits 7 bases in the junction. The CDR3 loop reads CASSPSPGGHEQFF. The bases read TGTGCCAGCAGCCCATCGCCGGGGGGTCATGAGCAGTTCTTC.